These 26 T cell receptor beta chains were all obtained from the same sample, sequenced in a study of CD8+ T cells in alopecia areata. Extracted from the samples, RNA was reverse transcribed into cDNA to serve as the sequencing template. Assay used: immunoSEQ multiplex PCR; TCRdb lists only in-frame clones, some missing. This repertoire holds a few thousand clones, and none appear only once. Time point described: mouse skin 6 weeks after grafting, around onset of hair loss. This material consisted of skin, taken at week 6. These receptors were collected from a C3H/HeJ mouse with alopecia areata. These mice share the MHC haplotype H2-k.

This clone was seen only a few times. Genes here carry mouse names. The sequence runs out 4 residues before the end of the CDR3; the remainder is reconstructed from the germline J gene. V and J are TRBV13-2 and TRBJ2-7, with 9 bases that match TRBD2. Germline V gene sequence: CDR1 NNHNN, CDR2 SYGAGS (reference sequence). The CDR3 runs to 14 residues. The sequenced part of the CDR3 DNA is TGTGCCAGCGGAAAACGACTGGGGGAATAT. This encodes CASGKRLGEY. The whole CDR3 sequence reads CASGKRLGEYEQYF.

In this sample, this clone turned up a few times. Mouse names are used for the genes. The missing CDR3 end, 4 residues past where the read stops, is filled in from the germline J gene. The chain recombines TRBV13-3 with TRBJ2-7; 7 bases are a match to TRBD2. The CDR3 loop spans 16 amino acids. Germline V gene sequence: CDR1 NNHDY, CDR2 SYVADS. The V segment lost 0 bases and the J segment 0 bases; nucleotides outside the gene matches: 6. The CDR3 is CASSDASGGGSYEQYF. The sequenced part of the CDR3 DNA is TGTGCCAGCAGTGATGCATCTGGGGGAGGCTCCTAT.

As regards this clone: The genes and germline here are from mouse. The read ends 4 residues shy of where the CDR3 ends; the end is completed using the germline J gene. V gene TRBV13-1 combines with J gene TRBJ1-2, with TRBD1 matching 9 bases. Germline V gene data show CDR1 as NSHNY and CDR2 as SYGAGN. This CDR3 comprises 14 residues. V shed 3 bases and J 3 bases; nucleotides not matched to a gene: 3. CDR3 protein: CASSGRQGDSDYTF. The sequenced CDR3 bases are TGTGCCAGCAGTGGCAGACAGGGGGACTCC.

There are a few counts of this clone. Gene labels here are mouse ones. The CDR3 DNA, read in part, is TGTGCCAGCAGTTCCGGGACAGATAATTCGCCC. It specifies CASSSGTDNSP. The complete CDR3 sequence is CASSSGTDNSPLYF. The chain uses TRBV19 and TRBJ1-6; 7 nucleotides match TRBD1. The sequence runs out 3 residues before the end of the CDR3; the remainder is reconstructed from the germline J gene. TRBJ1-6 is an ORF, with its function uncertain. The CDR3 loop spans 14 amino acids. V shed 4 bases, J shed 5 bases, and the junction held 3 bases outside the gene matches. Germline CDR1 and CDR2: FNHDT and SITEND (reference sequence).

This clone is termed medium-sized. Gene names denote mouse genes. The DNA ends 4 residues before the CDR3 does, and the rest of the CDR3 is filled in from the germline J gene. The chain is built from TRBV1 and TRBJ2-1, with TRBD1 as a possible D gene (6 bases). With 0 bases removed from V and 3 bases from J, the gap between germline ends came to 6 bases. The germline V gene encodes CDR1 NSQYPW and CDR2 LRSPGD (reference sequence). The length of the CDR3 is 14 residues. This chain's CDR3 is CTCSADRGYAEQFF. The sequenced CDR3 bases are TGCACCTGCAGTGCAGACAGGGGCTATGCT.

In this sample, this clone turned up a few times. Mouse gene names and germline throughout. The sequenced fragment ends 4 residues before the CDR3 boundary, so the rest is inferred from the germline J gene. The gene calls are TRBV12-2 and TRBJ2-5; possibly TRBD1 for D (5 bases). Germline V gene lookup returns CDR1 SGHLS and CDR2 HYDKME. The CDR3 loop spans 14 amino acids. Trimming left V 0 bases short and J 1 base short, with 7 bases between. This CDR3 is CASSLIGDQDTQYF. The sequenced CDR3 bases are TGTGCCAGCTCTCTCATAGGGGACCAAGAC.

In this sample, this clone turned up many times. Genes and germline are mouse. The read halts 4 residues ahead of the CDR3 end, with the missing end drawn from the germline J gene. V gene TRBV29 combines with J gene TRBJ2-5; 9 nucleotides line up with TRBD1. The CDR3 is 15 residues long. Germline CDR1 is MSHET and CDR2 is SYDVDS. CDR3 sequence reads: CASSPWDRVEDTQYF. The CDR3 DNA, read in part, is TGTGCTAGCAGTCCGTGGGACAGGGTGGAAGAC.

This clone was found many times. Genes and germline are mouse. The DNA read from the CDR3 is TGCACCTGCAGTGCAGATCACAGGATTAATTCGCCC. This encodes CTCSADHRINSP. The full CDR3 reads CTCSADHRINSPLYF. The chain has TRBV1 and TRBJ1-6; the D gene is possibly TRBD1 (5 bases). The sequence runs out 3 residues before the end of the CDR3; the remainder is reconstructed from the germline J gene. TRBJ1-6 carries the ORF label, with uncertain function. The germline V gene encodes CDR1 NSQYPW and CDR2 LRSPGD (reference sequence). The CDR3 is made up of 15 amino acids. V lost 0 bases to trimming and J lost 6 bases, with 9 bases between them.

This clone was observed at least ten times. Gene names refer to mouse genes. The read ends 4 residues shy of where the CDR3 ends; the end is completed using the germline J gene. The chain has TRBV13-1 and TRBJ1-1; D might be TRBD1 (6 bases). This CDR3 has 15 residues. Germline CDR1 NSHNY, CDR2 SYGAGN. V was shortened by 1 base and J by 3 bases, with 13 bases between the two germline ends. The CDR3 loop reads CASSDWGGRDTEVFF. CDR3 bases read: TGTGCCAGCAGTGATTGGGGGGGGCGCGACACA.

A few counts support this clone. The gene symbols are mouse symbols. The read ends 4 residues early relative to the CDR3; the germline J gene fills the gap. The chain links TRBV19 to TRBJ2-4, with a tentative D call TRBD2 (5 bases). In germline, CDR1 is FNHDT, CDR2 SITEND (reference sequence). This CDR3 is 14 amino acids long. CDR3 bases read: TGTGCCAGCAGTATAGGATGGGGAGGGAAC. Translating it yields CASSIGWGGN. The whole CDR3 reads CASSIGWGGNTLYF. The full variable domain, with the rest looked up from reference TRBV19 and TRBJ2-4, is GGIITQTPKFLIGQEGQKLTLKCQQNFNHDTMYWYRQDSGKGLRLIYYSITENDLQKGDLSEGYDASREKKSSFSLTVTSAQKNEMAVFLCASSIGWGGNTLYFGAGTRLSVL.

This clone appeared a few times. Any gene name here is a mouse gene name. The read gets to within 4 residues of the CDR3 end, and the germline J gene fills in the rest. The chain combines TRBV13-3 with TRBJ2-7; TRBD1 agrees at 7 bases. V lost 5 bases, J lost 2 bases, and 4 bases stayed unmatched. CDR1 is NNHDY and CDR2 is SYVADS in the germline V gene. This CDR3 has 13 residues. The CDR3: CASRETGPYEQYF. Incomplete CDR3 DNA: TGTGCCAGCAGAGAGACAGGGCCCTAT.

This clone has only a few counts. All gene names here are mouse names. The missing CDR3 end, 4 residues past where the read stops, is filled in from the germline J gene. The V gene is TRBV2, the J gene TRBJ2-4, with no clear D. Trimming took off 0 bases at V and 0 bases at J, with 4 bases between the two ends. In germline, CDR1 is LGHNA, CDR2 YSYQKL. The CDR3 consists of 14 residues. The covered CDR3 bases are TGTGCCAGCAGCCAAGATGTTAGTCAAAAC. It is translated as CASSQDVSQN. The CDR3 in full is CASSQDVSQNTLYF.

In its sample, this clone was seen a few times. All gene names here are mouse names. The observed sequence ends 4 residues before the CDR3 terminus, with the missing tail filled in from the germline J gene. The rearrangement joins TRBV22 to TRBJ2-1; TRBD1, as called in the table, went unchecked against the DNA. TRBV22 is labeled a pseudogene. This CDR3 spans 15 amino acids. CDR3 loop: CASSSGQGSYAEQFF. CDR3 bases read: TGTGCCAGCAGTTCGGGACAGGGGAGCTATGCT.

Comments on this clone: A much bigger clone sits one base away, suggesting this may be a read error. All gene names here are mouse names. The read is 4 residues too short to cover the CDR3 end, so that end is filled in from the germline J gene. The chain is built from TRBV14 and TRBJ2-7, with 7 bases matching TRBD1. The germline gives CDR1 SGHDT, CDR2 FRDEAV. This CDR3 comprises 12 residues. Partial CDR3 DNA: TGTGCCAGCAGTCTCGACAGGGAT. Translating it yields CASSLDRD. The full CDR3 protein is CASSLDRDEQYF. Full variable domain (rest looked up from reference TRBV14 and TRBJ2-7): EAGVTQSPRYAVLQEGQAVSFWCDPISGHDTLYWYQQPRDQGPQLLVYFRDEAVIDNSQLPSDRFSAVRPKGTNSTLKIQSAKQGDTATYLCASSLDRDEQYFGPGTRLTVL.

By share of the sample, this clone is large. All gene names here are mouse names. The sequenced fragment ends 4 residues before the CDR3 boundary, so the rest is inferred from the germline J gene. This rearrangement joins TRBV17 to TRBJ2-5, with 7 bases fitting TRBD1. The CDR3 covers 15 residues. CDR1 MNHDT and CDR2 YYDKIL come from the germline V gene. CDR3 sequence reads: CASSREGRGRDTQYF. The DNA read from the CDR3 is TGTGCTAGCAGTAGAGAGGGCAGGGGGAGGGAC.

This clone came up many times. Gene names are mouse gene names. The read terminates 4 residues before the CDR3 end, so the remaining end is supplied by the germline J gene. The rearrangement joins TRBV1 to TRBJ1-2; 12 positions match TRBD1. Looked up from germline, CDR1 is NSQYPW and CDR2 is LRSPGD (reference sequence). This CDR3 is built from 16 residues. Trimming removed 0 bases from V and 4 bases from J; junction bases left unmatched: 3. Here the CDR3 reads CTCSADLGQGASDYTF. Incomplete CDR3 DNA: TGCACCTGCAGTGCAGATCTGGGACAGGGGGCCTCC.

This clone was detected only a few times. The genes and germline here are from mouse. The missing CDR3 end, 4 residues past where the read stops, is filled in from the germline J gene. The chain uses TRBV13-2 and TRBJ1-2, with 10 bases lining up with TRBD1. V lost 5 bases, J lost 2 bases, and 3 bases stayed unmatched. Germline V gives CDR1 NNHNN, CDR2 SYGAGS (reference sequence). CDR3 length equals 14 residues. CDR3 residues: CASGPGQGNSDYTF. The covered CDR3 bases are TGTGCCAGCGGACCGGGACAGGGGAACTCC.

This clone was counted many times. The germline and genes are mouse ones. The sequenced part of the CDR3 DNA is TGTGCCAGCAGTGAAGGGGGCACCGGG. It encodes CASSEGGTG. The CDR3 in full is CASSEGGTGQLYF. The V and J genes are TRBV13-1 and TRBJ2-2, with D possibly being TRBD1 (6 bases). The CDR3 end falls 4 residues outside the read, so it is completed with the germline J gene. Trimming shortened V by 2 bases and J by 4 bases, and 6 bases separated the two germline ends. The CDR3 is made up of 13 amino acids. Looked up from germline, CDR1 is NSHNY and CDR2 is SYGAGN.

About this clone itself: Genes and germline come from the mouse. Read data end 4 residues before the CDR3 end; the end is taken from the germline J gene. The V and J genes are TRBV19 and TRBJ2-5; 7 bases align to TRBD2. V trimming: 1 base; J trimming: 0 bases; junction bases outside the gene matches: 2. The V gene's germline CDR1 is FNHDT and CDR2 SITEND (reference sequence). This CDR3 is 15 amino acids long. The CDR3 bases that were read are TGTGCCAGCAGTATACTGGGGGTTAACCAAGAC. It codes for CASSILGVNQD. The whole CDR3 sequence is CASSILGVNQDTQYF.

This clone was counted only a few times. Gene and germline names: mouse. The sequence runs out 4 residues before the end of the CDR3; the remainder is reconstructed from the germline J gene. The chain joins TRBV5 to TRBJ2-7; 10 bases are a match to TRBD1. Germline CDR1 reads LGHNA; CDR2 reads YNLKQL (reference sequence). The CDR3 spans 14 residues. CDR3 region: CASSQQTGGDEQYF. Partial CDR3 DNA: TGTGCCAGCAGCCAACAGACAGGGGGCGAT.

This clone was observed a few times. Germline and genes here are mouse. The read halts 4 residues ahead of the CDR3 end, with the missing end drawn from the germline J gene. The J gene is TRBJ2-7, the V gene TRBV19; a weak D match, TRBD2 (5 bases). The CDR3 runs 14 residues. V gave up 5 bases and J gave up 0 bases, with 12 bases separating them. CDR1 and CDR2 from the germline V gene are FNHDT and SITEND (reference sequence). CDR3 DNA, as far as it was read: TGTGCCAGCAGCCCCACTGGTAGCTCCTAT. This sequence encodes CASSPTGSSY. The entire CDR3 reads CASSPTGSSYEQYF.

Notes on this clone: Genes and germline are mouse. The sequence runs out 4 residues before the end of the CDR3; the remainder is reconstructed from the germline J gene. The V gene is TRBV13-1, the J gene TRBJ2-4, with TRBD1 identical over 8 bases. The ends lost 3 bases at V and 0 bases at J; junction bases unmatched: 3. This CDR3 has 15 amino acids. CDR1 is NSHNY and CDR2 is SYGAGN in the germline V gene. This chain's CDR3 is CASSGTGTSQNTLYF. The covered CDR3 bases are TGTGCCAGCAGTGGGACAGGGACTAGTCAAAAC.

This clone showed up just a few times. Gene and germline names: mouse. Read sequence stops 4 residues before the CDR3 end, and the germline J gene provides the missing end. The chain joins TRBV19 to TRBJ1-1; a weak D match, TRBD1 (5 bases). The CDR3 covers 14 residues. Germline CDR1 is FNHDT and CDR2 is SITEND (reference sequence). V shed 6 bases and J shed 0 bases, with 12 bases lying between them. CDR3 protein: CASKKDNANTEVFF. Partial CDR3 DNA: TGTGCCAGCAAGAAGGACAATGCAAACACA.

A note on this clone: The gene symbols are mouse symbols. The read comes to an end 4 residues before the CDR3 does, leaving the germline J gene to fill in the end. This chain uses TRBV5 with TRBJ2-1; D remains ambiguous. The ends were cut back, 0 bases at V and 1 base at J, with 10 bases in the middle. Germline V gene data show CDR1 as LGHNA and CDR2 as YNLKQL (reference sequence). This CDR3 spans 16 amino acids. Incomplete CDR3 DNA: TGTGCCAGCAGCCAAGACGCAGGTATCAACTATGCT. Amino acids: CASSQDAGINYA. The entire CDR3 protein reads CASSQDAGINYAEQFF.

This clone was seen only a few times. Here the gene names and germline are mouse. The read finishes 4 residues shy of the CDR3 end, and the germline J gene is used to complete it. The chain combines TRBV29 with TRBJ1-1; D is perhaps TRBD1 (5 bases). The germline CDR1 and CDR2 sequences are MSHET and SYDVDS. V lost 1 base to trimming and J lost 1 base, with 10 bases between them. There are 15 residues in the CDR3. CDR3 DNA, as far as it was read: TGTGCTAGCAGTTTATTTGGGGGGGGAAACACA. This gives the protein CASSLFGGGNT. The entire CDR3 sequence reads CASSLFGGGNTEVFF.

This clone was recorded at least ten times. Genes and germline come from the mouse. From the germline J gene comes the end of the CDR3, since the read stops 4 residues before it. The chain is built from TRBV1 and TRBJ2-7, with 12 bases that match TRBD2. Germline loops: CDR1 NSQYPW, CDR2 LRSPGD (reference sequence). The CDR3 has 15 amino acids. Trimming removed 4 bases from V and 0 bases from J; junction bases left unmatched: 1. CDR3 loop: CTCSGTGGVSYEQYF. The sequenced part of the CDR3 DNA is TGCACCTGCAGTGGGACTGGGGGGGTCTCCTAT.